This entry describes one T cell receptor (beta chain). Its antigen is not known. The entry originates in a study of siplizumab effects on memory and regulatory T cells. This CDR3 is 16 amino acids long. Trimming took 2 bases from V and 4 from J; bases not matched to a gene: 6. CDR1 MNHEY and CDR2 SVGAGI come from the germline V gene. Clones were read by immunoSEQ multiplex PCR, and TCRdb kept only the in-frame ones, dropping some. The sample lists under 85,000 clones, approximately 88% seen once, with 1.5% to 2% in the top ten. General study results and limits: In siplizumab cultures, the suppressive function of proliferating Tregs remained unconfirmed. Of the proliferating CD4+ or CD8+ clones, roughly 75-96% lacked a naive or memory phenotype that could be assigned. A small minority of alloreactive clones were mapped to unstimulated subsets.

The chain combines TRBV6-5 with TRBJ2-3; 10 positions agree with TRBD2. This clonotype was obtained from a human donor in good health. The specimen was Tregs sorted from blood. The CDR3: CASSYRSGRVSDTQYF. CDR3 bases: TGTGCCAGCAGTTACCGAAGCGGGAGGGTTTCAGATACGCAGTATTTT.